The clone carrying this T cell receptor (beta chain) was observed once. Its antigen is as yet unknown. The CDR3 runs to 14 residues. After removal of 1 base from V and 2 bases from J, the junction contained 5 bases not matched to a gene. CDR1 is SQVTM and CDR2 is ANQGSEA in the germline V gene. Treatment specified: oral pan-JAK inhibitor, 5-10 mg twice daily. These data are taken from a study of CD8+ T cells in alopecia areata. RNA extraction and reverse transcription yielded cDNA as sequencing template. Sequencing was performed with immunoSEQ multiplex PCR; in TCRdb, only in-frame clones are kept and a portion is missing. The table records over 35,000 clones, over 85% of them present only once. Study-wide findings and caveats: Significant decreases in scalp clonality and expanded CD8+ clones followed tofacitinib treatment.

The sequence came from a human donor with alopecia areata. The sample consisted of CD8+ T cells sorted from blood, taken at week 24, from a patient treated with tofacitinib. The chain is built from TRBV29-1 and TRBJ2-7; 7 nucleotides agree with TRBD1. The CDR3 protein is CSVEGTGTAYEQYF. CDR3 coding DNA: TGCAGCGTTGAAGGAACCGGGACAGCCTACGAGCAGTACTTC.